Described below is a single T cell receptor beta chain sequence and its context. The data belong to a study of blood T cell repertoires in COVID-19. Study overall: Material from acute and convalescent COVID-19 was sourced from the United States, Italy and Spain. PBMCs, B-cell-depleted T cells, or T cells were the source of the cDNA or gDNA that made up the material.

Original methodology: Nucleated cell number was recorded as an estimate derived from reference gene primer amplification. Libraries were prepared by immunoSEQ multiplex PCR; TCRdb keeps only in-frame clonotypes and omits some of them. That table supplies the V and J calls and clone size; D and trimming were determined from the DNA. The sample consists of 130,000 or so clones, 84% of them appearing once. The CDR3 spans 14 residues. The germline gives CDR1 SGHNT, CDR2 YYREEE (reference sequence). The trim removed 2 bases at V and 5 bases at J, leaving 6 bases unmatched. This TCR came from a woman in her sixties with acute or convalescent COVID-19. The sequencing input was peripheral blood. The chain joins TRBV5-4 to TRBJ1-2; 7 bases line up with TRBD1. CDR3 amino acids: CASSFGTEGYGYTF. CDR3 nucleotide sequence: TGTGCCAGCAGCTTCGGGACAGAAGGATATGGCTACACCTTC.